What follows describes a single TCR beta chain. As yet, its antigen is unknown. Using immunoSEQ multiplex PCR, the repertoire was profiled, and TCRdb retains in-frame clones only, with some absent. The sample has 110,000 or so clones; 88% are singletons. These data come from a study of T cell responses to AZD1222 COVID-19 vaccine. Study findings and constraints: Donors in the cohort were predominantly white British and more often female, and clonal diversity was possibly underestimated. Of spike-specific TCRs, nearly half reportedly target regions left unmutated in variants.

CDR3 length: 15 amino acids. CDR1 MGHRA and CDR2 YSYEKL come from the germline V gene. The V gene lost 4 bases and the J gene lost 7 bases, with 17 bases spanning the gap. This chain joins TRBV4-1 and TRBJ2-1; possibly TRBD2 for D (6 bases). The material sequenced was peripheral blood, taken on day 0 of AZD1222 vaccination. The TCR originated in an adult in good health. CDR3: CASSLGTNGGNEQFF. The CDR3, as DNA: TGCGCCAGCAGCCTCGGGACCAATGGGGGGAATGAGCAGTTCTTC.